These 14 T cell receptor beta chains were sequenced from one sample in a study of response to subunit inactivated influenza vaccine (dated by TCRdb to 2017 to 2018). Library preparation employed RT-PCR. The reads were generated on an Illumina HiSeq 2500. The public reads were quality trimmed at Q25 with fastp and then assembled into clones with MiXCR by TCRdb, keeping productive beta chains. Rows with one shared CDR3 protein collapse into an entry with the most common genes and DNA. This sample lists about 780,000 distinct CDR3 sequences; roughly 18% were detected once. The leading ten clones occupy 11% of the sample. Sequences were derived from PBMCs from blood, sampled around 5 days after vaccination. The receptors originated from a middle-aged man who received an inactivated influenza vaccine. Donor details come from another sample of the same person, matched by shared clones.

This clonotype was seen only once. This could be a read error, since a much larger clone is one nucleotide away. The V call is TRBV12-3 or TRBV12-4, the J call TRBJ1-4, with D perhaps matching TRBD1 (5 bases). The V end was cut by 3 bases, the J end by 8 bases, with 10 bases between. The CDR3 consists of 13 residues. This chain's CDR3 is CASSFGGEEKLFF. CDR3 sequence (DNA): TGTGCCAGCAGTTTTGGGGGTGAGGAAAAACTGTTTTTT.

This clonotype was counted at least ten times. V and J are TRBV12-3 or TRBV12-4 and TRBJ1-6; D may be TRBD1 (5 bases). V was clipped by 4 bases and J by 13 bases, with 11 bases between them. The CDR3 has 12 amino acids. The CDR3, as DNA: TGTGCCAGCAGTTGGGCGGGGGGTCCCCTCCACTTT. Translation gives CASSWAGGPLHF.

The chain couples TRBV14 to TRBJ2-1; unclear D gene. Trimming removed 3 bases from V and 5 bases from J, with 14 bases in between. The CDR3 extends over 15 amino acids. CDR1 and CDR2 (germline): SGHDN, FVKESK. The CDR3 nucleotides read TGTGCCAGCAGCCATTTTCTACGACGTAACAATGAGCAGTTCTTC. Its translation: CASSHFLRRNNEQFF. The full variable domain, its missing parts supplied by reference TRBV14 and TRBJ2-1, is EAGVTQFPSHSVIEKGQTVTLRCDPISGHDNLYWYRRVMGKEIKFLLHFVKESKQDESGMPNNRFLAERTGGTYSTLKVQPAELEDSGVYFCASSHFLRRNNEQFFGPGTRLTVL.

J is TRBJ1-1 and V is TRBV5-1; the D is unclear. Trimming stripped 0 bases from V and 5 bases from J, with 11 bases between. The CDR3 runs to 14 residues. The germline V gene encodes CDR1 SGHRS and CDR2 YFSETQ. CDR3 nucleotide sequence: TGCGCCAGCAGCTTGGCCTTCGGGCAGACTGAAGCTTTCTTT. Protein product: CASSLAFGQTEAFF.

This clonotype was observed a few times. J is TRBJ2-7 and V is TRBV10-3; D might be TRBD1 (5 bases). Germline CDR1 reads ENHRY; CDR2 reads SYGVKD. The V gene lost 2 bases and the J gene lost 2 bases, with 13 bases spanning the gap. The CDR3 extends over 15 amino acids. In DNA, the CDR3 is TGTGCCATCAGTGAGGGGGTGACAGAAACCTACGAGCAGTACTTC. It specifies CAISEGVTETYEQYF.

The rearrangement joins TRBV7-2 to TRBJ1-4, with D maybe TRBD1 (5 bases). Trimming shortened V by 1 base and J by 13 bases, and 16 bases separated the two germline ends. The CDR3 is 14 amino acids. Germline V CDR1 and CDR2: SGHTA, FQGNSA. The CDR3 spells CASSLDPAGTLLFF. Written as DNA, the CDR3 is TGTGCCAGCAGCTTAGATCCTGCAGGGACTTTACTGTTTTTT. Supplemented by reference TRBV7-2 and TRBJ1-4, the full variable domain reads GAGVSQSPSNKVTEKGKDVELRCDPISGHTALYWYRQSLGQGLEFLIYFQGNSAPDKSGLPSDRFSAERTGGSVSTLTIQRTQQEDSAVYLCASSLDPAGTLLFFGSGTQLSVL.

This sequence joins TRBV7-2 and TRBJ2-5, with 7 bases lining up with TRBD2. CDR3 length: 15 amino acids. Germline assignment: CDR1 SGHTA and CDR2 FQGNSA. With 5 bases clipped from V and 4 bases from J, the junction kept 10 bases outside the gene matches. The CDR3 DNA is TGTGCCAGCAGCCTCCTGAGGGAGGGTAGAGAGACCCAGTACTTC. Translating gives CASSLLREGRETQYF.

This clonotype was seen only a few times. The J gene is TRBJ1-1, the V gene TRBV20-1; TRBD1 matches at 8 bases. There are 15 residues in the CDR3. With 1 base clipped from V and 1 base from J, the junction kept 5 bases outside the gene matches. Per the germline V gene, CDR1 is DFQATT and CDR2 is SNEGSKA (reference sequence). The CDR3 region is CSARGGRGPNTEAFF. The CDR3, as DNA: TGCAGTGCTAGAGGGGGCAGGGGGCCGAACACTGAAGCTTTCTTT.

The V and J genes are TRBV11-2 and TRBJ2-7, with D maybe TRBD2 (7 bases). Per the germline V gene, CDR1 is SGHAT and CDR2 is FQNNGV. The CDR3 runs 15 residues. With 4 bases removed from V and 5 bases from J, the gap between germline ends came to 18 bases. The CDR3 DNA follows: TGTGCCAGCAGCTGGCGGGGGCCCGGATCTCACGAGCAGTACTTC. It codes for CASSWRGPGSHEQYF.

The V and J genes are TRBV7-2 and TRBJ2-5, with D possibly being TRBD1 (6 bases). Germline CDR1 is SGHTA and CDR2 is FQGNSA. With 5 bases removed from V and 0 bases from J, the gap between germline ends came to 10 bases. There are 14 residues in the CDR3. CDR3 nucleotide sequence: TGTGCCAGCAGCAGTGACAGGAACCAAGAGACCCAGTACTTC. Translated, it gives CASSSDRNQETQYF.

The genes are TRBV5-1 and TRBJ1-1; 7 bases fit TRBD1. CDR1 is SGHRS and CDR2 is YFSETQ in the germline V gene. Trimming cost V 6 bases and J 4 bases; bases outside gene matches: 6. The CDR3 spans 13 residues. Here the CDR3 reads CASNPSGGTEAFF. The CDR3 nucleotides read TGCGCCAGCAATCCATCAGGGGGCACTGAAGCTTTCTTT.

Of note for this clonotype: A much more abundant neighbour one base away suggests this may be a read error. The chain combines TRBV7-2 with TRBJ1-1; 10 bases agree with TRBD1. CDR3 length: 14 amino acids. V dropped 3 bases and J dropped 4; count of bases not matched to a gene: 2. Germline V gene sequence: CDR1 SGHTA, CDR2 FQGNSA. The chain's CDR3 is CASSFGTGVTEAFF. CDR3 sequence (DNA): TGTGCCAGCAGCTTCGGGACAGGGGTCACTGAAGCTTTCTTT.

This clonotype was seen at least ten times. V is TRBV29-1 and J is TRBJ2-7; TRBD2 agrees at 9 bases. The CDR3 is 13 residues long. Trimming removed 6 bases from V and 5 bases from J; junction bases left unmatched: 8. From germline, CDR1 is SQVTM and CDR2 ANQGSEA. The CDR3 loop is CSVGRGGLNEQYF. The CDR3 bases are TGCAGCGTGGGGCGGGGGGGTCTCAACGAGCAGTACTTC.

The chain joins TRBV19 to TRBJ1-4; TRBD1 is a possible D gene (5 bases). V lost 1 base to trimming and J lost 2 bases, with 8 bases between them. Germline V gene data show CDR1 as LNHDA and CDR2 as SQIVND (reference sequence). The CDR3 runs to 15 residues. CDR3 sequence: CASSIGAGTNEKLFF. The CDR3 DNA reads TGTGCCAGTAGTATAGGGGCAGGGACTAATGAAAAACTGTTTTTT.